These T cell receptor beta chains were read from a single sample in a study of T cells after yellow fever vaccination. TCRdb reanalysed the 5' RACE reads using MiXCR and keeps one entry per CDR3 protein. The repertoire has some 120,000 distinct CDR3 sequences, 7.4% of them found once; the top ten carry 2% to 3%. The material was CD4+ T cells sorted from PBMCs, obtained more than 8 days after the first yellow fever vaccination. Every receptor here comes from a man between 18 and 29 years old who received the YFV17D yellow fever vaccine. Each CDR3 is given with its conserved first and last residue. D genes are given only for firm matches. Clone sizes are given selectively: once, few, many, or a class where the clone is expanded.

d_call: .; v_call: TRBV7-7; j_call: TRBJ2-1; cdr3_length: 13; clone_size: .; cdr3_nt: TGTGCCAGCAGTTTAAATCTAGGGGATGAGCAGTTCTTC; cdr3_aa: CASSLNLGDEQFF
d_call: .; v_call: TRBV4-3; j_call: TRBJ2-3; cdr3_length: 18; clone_size: many; cdr3_nt: TGCGCCAGCAGCCAAGAAGGTCCAGGGGTGGGATTCCCAGATACGCAGTATTTT; cdr3_aa: CASSQEGPGVGFPDTQYF
d_call: .; v_call: TRBV6-1; j_call: TRBJ2-6; cdr3_length: 15; clone_size: many; cdr3_nt: TGTGCCAGCAGTGGGAGGAGCTCTGGGGCCAACGTCCTGACTTTC; cdr3_aa: CASSGRSSGANVLTF
d_call: TRBD2; v_call: TRBV18; j_call: TRBJ2-3; cdr3_length: 18; clone_size: .; cdr3_nt: TGTGCCAGCTCGCCAAGAGCAGCGGGGCACCCCTCCCCAGATACGCAGTATTTT; cdr3_aa: CASSPRAAGHPSPDTQYF
d_call: .; v_call: TRBV2; j_call: TRBJ2-1; cdr3_length: 12; clone_size: many; cdr3_nt: TGTGCCAGCAGGGCCAGGGGAGCTGAGCAGTTCTTC; cdr3_aa: CASRARGAEQFF
d_call: TRBD2; v_call: TRBV28; j_call: TRBJ2-5; cdr3_length: 15; clone_size: many; cdr3_nt: TGTGCCAGCAGTGTCCTCGGGGGGGCCGGAGAGACCCAGTACTTC; cdr3_aa: CASSVLGGAGETQYF
d_call: .; v_call: TRBV2; j_call: TRBJ1-2; cdr3_length: 16; clone_size: many; cdr3_nt: TGTGCCAGCAGTCAAACAGGAGTAACAAAGGGGTATGGCTACACCTTC; cdr3_aa: CASSQTGVTKGYGYTF
d_call: TRBD1; v_call: TRBV4-1; j_call: TRBJ1-6; cdr3_length: 15; clone_size: many; cdr3_nt: TGCGCCAGCAGCCAATGGGGCCAGGGGGCCTCACCCCTCCACTTT; cdr3_aa: CASSQWGQGASPLHF
d_call: TRBD1; v_call: TRBV6-2/TRBV6-3; j_call: TRBJ1-4; cdr3_length: 13; clone_size: many; cdr3_nt: TGTGCCAGCAGTCACCGACAGGGGAGGAAACTGTTTTTT; cdr3_aa: CASSHRQGRKLFF
d_call: TRBD2; v_call: TRBV2; j_call: TRBJ2-5; cdr3_length: 15; clone_size: many; cdr3_nt: TGTGCCAGCAGTGAAGCGCTTCGGGGGGGCGAGACCCAGTACTTC; cdr3_aa: CASSEALRGGETQYF
d_call: .; v_call: TRBV4-3; j_call: TRBJ2-5; cdr3_length: 14; clone_size: many; cdr3_nt: TGCGCCAGCAGCCAAGAAGCGACGGGAGAGACCCAGTACTTC; cdr3_aa: CASSQEATGETQYF
d_call: .; v_call: TRBV6-2/TRBV6-3; j_call: TRBJ2-5; cdr3_length: 11; clone_size: many; cdr3_nt: TGTGCCAGCAGTTACTCGGAGACCCAGTACTTC; cdr3_aa: CASSYSETQYF
d_call: TRBD2; v_call: TRBV10-3; j_call: TRBJ2-7; cdr3_length: 12; clone_size: many; cdr3_nt: TGTGCCGCGGGACTAGCGGTCTACGAGCAGTACTTC; cdr3_aa: CAAGLAVYEQYF
d_call: .; v_call: TRBV5-1; j_call: TRBJ2-2; cdr3_length: 14; clone_size: many; cdr3_nt: TGCGCCAGCAGCTTGGACAGACCCACCGGGGAGCTGTTTTTT; cdr3_aa: CASSLDRPTGELFF
d_call: .; v_call: TRBV20-1; j_call: TRBJ1-1; cdr3_length: 13; clone_size: many; cdr3_nt: TGCAGTGCTACTAGGGGTTTATGGACTGAAGCTTTCTTT; cdr3_aa: CSATRGLWTEAFF
d_call: .; v_call: TRBV21-1; j_call: TRBJ1-5; cdr3_length: 14; clone_size: few; cdr3_nt: TGTGCCAGCAGTATAACAGGCTCTGACGAGCCCCAGCATTTT; cdr3_aa: CASSITGSDEPQHF
d_call: .; v_call: TRBV5-5; j_call: TRBJ1-2; cdr3_length: 16; clone_size: .; cdr3_nt: TGTGACAGCAGCTCCGGGACCGCCACTGTTAACTATGGCTACACCTTC; cdr3_aa: CDSSSGTATVNYGYTF
d_call: .; v_call: TRBV1; j_call: TRBJ2-7; cdr3_length: 16; clone_size: few; cdr3_nt: TGCACCAGCAGCCAATTAGCCAGGGTGTCGAACAACGAGCAGTACTTC; cdr3_aa: CTSSQLARVSNNEQYF
d_call: TRBD1; v_call: TRBV7-2; j_call: TRBJ1-1; cdr3_length: 14; clone_size: few; cdr3_nt: TGTGCCAGCAGCCCCCCCGGACAGGGAATTCTAGCTTTCTTT; cdr3_aa: CASSPPGQGILAFF
d_call: TRBD2; v_call: TRBV6-1; j_call: TRBJ2-3; cdr3_length: 16; clone_size: many; cdr3_nt: TGTGCCAGCAGTGAAGCTACTAGCGGGGGGGCAGATACGCAGTATTTT; cdr3_aa: CASSEATSGGADTQYF
d_call: .; v_call: TRBV4-1; j_call: TRBJ1-4; cdr3_length: 16; clone_size: few; cdr3_nt: TGCGCCAGCAGCCAAGTCCGGTCCGCAACTAATGAAAAACTGTTTTTT; cdr3_aa: CASSQVRSATNEKLFF
d_call: TRBD1; v_call: TRBV2; j_call: TRBJ2-7; cdr3_length: 14; clone_size: many; cdr3_nt: TGTGCCAGTCGGAGTCTGGGGACAGCGTACGAGCAGTACTTC; cdr3_aa: CASRSLGTAYEQYF
d_call: .; v_call: TRBV28; j_call: TRBJ1-6; cdr3_length: 13; clone_size: many; cdr3_nt: TGTGCCAGCAGTGATCGACAGTCCTCACCCCTCCACTTT; cdr3_aa: CASSDRQSSPLHF